This TCR beta chain was retrieved from a study of blood T cell repertoires in COVID-19. Study background: Samples representing acute and convalescent COVID-19 were sourced from the United States, Italy and Spain.

Looked up from germline, CDR1 is SEHNR and CDR2 is FQNEAQ (reference sequence). The CDR3 has 13 amino acids. With 3 bases removed from V and 0 bases from J, the gap between germline ends came to 6 bases. Using immunoSEQ multiplex PCR, the repertoire was profiled, and TCRdb retains in-frame clones only, with some absent. The data show 250,000 to 350,000 clones, with nearly 90% seen just once and around 4.4% held by the top ten. Participant reports of clinical history set cohort assignment. The rearrangement links TRBV7-9 to TRBJ2-7; a weak D match, TRBD1 (5 bases). Source material: PBMCs or T cells enriched from blood (not recorded which). The origin of this receptor is a woman between 18 and 30 years old with acute COVID-19. The CDR3 loop reads CASSFDSSYEQYF. In nucleotides, the CDR3 is TGTGCCAGCAGCTTTGACAGCTCCTACGAGCAGTACTTC.